These T cell receptor beta chains were read from a single sample in a study of OX40 agonist ivuxolimab in advanced cancers. The repertoire was sequenced with immunoSEQ multiplex PCR; TCRdb's copy has only in-frame clones and lacks some. The sample has 57,000 or so clones; less than 90% are singletons. The sequences come from CD4+ or CD8+ T cells sorted from blood, collected in a trial of the OX40 agonist ivuxolimab. Receptors originate from an adult with an advanced solid tumor such as melanoma, head and neck, liver or kidney cancer. The CDR3 runs from the conserved cysteine through the conserved F or W. D genes are given only for firm matches. Some rows have no size entry. The others give once, few or many, or a class for an expanded clone.

j_call: TRBJ1-1
cdr3_length: 13
clone_size: few
v_call: TRBV2
d_call: TRBD1
cdr3_aa: CASKGQGNTEAFF
cdr3_nt: TGTGCCAGTAAGGGACAGGGGAACACTGAAGCTTTCTTT

j_call: TRBJ2-1
cdr3_length: 13
clone_size: once
v_call: TRBV29-1
d_call: -
cdr3_aa: CSVDSIGRNEQFF
cdr3_nt: TGCAGCGTTGATAGTATAGGGCGGAATGAGCAGTTCTTC

j_call: TRBJ1-1
cdr3_length: 14
clone_size: -
v_call: TRBV27
d_call: TRBD1
cdr3_aa: CASRTTGVNTEAFF
cdr3_nt: TGTGCCAGCAGAACCACAGGGGTGAACACTGAAGCTTTCTTT

j_call: TRBJ2-2
cdr3_length: 16
clone_size: -
v_call: TRBV6-6
d_call: -
cdr3_aa: CASSFPPGTRTGELFF
cdr3_nt: TGTGCCAGCAGTTTTCCGCCCGGGACGCGCACCGGGGAGCTGTTTTTT

j_call: TRBJ1-2
cdr3_length: 15
clone_size: -
v_call: TRBV18
d_call: TRBD1
cdr3_aa: CASSPTGANDYGYTF
cdr3_nt: TGTGCCAGCTCACCGACAGGGGCGAATGACTATGGCTACACCTTC

j_call: TRBJ2-1
cdr3_length: 14
clone_size: -
v_call: TRBV6-1
d_call: -
cdr3_aa: CASKGQDLYNEQFF
cdr3_nt: TGTGCCAGCAAGGGGCAGGACTTATACAATGAGCAGTTCTTC

j_call: TRBJ2-4
cdr3_length: 17
clone_size: -
v_call: TRBV10-1
d_call: TRBD2
cdr3_aa: CASPGTSGAVAKNIQYF
cdr3_nt: TGCGCCAGCCCCGGGACTAGCGGGGCAGTAGCCAAAAACATTCAGTACTTC

j_call: TRBJ2-7
cdr3_length: 16
clone_size: -
v_call: TRBV9
d_call: TRBD2
cdr3_aa: CASSVAGTSGSGEQYF
cdr3_nt: TGTGCCAGCAGCGTCGCCGGGACTAGCGGGAGTGGGGAGCAGTACTTC

j_call: TRBJ2-1
cdr3_length: 15
clone_size: few
v_call: TRBV29-1
d_call: -
cdr3_aa: CSVEGSGVGYNEQFF
cdr3_nt: TGCAGCGTTGAGGGTTCAGGGGTCGGCTACAATGAGCAGTTCTTC

j_call: TRBJ1-6
cdr3_length: 16
clone_size: -
v_call: TRBV15
d_call: TRBD1
cdr3_aa: CATSRAWGQGTSPLHF
cdr3_nt: TGTGCCACCAGCAGAGCTTGGGGACAGGGAACTTCACCCCTCCACTTT

j_call: TRBJ1-1
cdr3_length: 11
clone_size: -
v_call: TRBV30
d_call: -
cdr3_aa: CALKANTEAFF
cdr3_nt: TGTGCCTTAAAGGCAAACACTGAAGCTTTCTTT